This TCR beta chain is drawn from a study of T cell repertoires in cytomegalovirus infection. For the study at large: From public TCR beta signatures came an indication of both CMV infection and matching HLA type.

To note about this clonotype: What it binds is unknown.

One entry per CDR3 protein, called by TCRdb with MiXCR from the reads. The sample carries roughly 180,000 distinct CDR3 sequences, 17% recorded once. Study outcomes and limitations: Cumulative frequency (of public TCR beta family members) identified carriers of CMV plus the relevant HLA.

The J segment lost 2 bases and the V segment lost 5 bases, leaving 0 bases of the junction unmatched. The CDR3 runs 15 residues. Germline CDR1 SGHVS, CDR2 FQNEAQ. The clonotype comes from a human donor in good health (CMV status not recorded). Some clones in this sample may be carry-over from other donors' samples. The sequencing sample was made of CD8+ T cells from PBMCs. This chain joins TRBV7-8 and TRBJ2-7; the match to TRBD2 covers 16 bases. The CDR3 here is CASSGTSGGAYEQYF. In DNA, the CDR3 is TGTGCCAGCAGCGGGACTAGCGGGGGGGCCTACGAGCAGTACTTC.